Each of the 21 T cell receptor beta chains below was sequenced from the same sample in a study of T cell repertoires in cytomegalovirus infection. One entry per CDR3 protein, called by TCRdb with MiXCR from the reads. This table holds nearly 700,000 distinct CDR3 sequences, roughly 33% found once. These receptors' targets are unknown. The sequencing here drew on cultured PBMCs, taken from culture after CMV antigen stimulation. Receptors originate from a human donor in good health (CMV status not recorded). Some clones in this sample may be carry-over from other donors' samples.

This chain links TRBV19 with TRBJ2-6; 7 bases fit TRBD1. Germline V lookup: CDR1 LNHDA, CDR2 SQIVND (reference sequence). The CDR3 contains 18 residues. V shed 5 bases and J 2 bases; nucleotides not matched to a gene: 12. The CDR3 nucleotides are TGTGCCAGTAGTCCGGACAGGAGTGTAGGTGCTGGGGCCAACGTCCTGACTTTC. This gives the protein CASSPDRSVGAGANVLTF.

This clonotype was counted only a few times. The chain has TRBV20-1 and TRBJ1-6; tentatively, D is TRBD1 (5 bases). This CDR3 region has 12 residues. The V end lost 6 bases, the J end lost 8 bases, and 11 bases lay between the germline ends. The germline CDR1 and CDR2 sequences are DFQATT and SNEGSKA (reference sequence). Here the CDR3 DNA reads TGCAGTGCACCGGGACCGTATTCACCCCTCCACTTT. It translates to CSAPGPYSPLHF.

The V gene is TRBV29-1, the J gene TRBJ1-3; TRBD1 matches at 7 bases. Per the germline V gene, CDR1 is SQVTM and CDR2 is ANQGSEA. The CDR3 contains 12 residues. The V and J ends lost 7 bases and 2 bases, in that order; junction bases with no gene match: 2. The CDR3 loop reads CSARGTGNTIYF. The CDR3 DNA follows: TGCAGCGCCAGGGGGACTGGAAACACCATATATTTT.

The chain is built from TRBV5-5 and TRBJ2-7; TRBD2 aligns across 11 bases. CDR1 is SGHKS, CDR2 YYEKEE, per germline (reference sequence). The length of the CDR3 is 17 residues. The V segment lost 3 bases and the J segment 0 bases; nucleotides outside the gene matches: 8. CDR3 in amino acids: CASSSGTSGGSSYEQYF. The CDR3, as DNA: TGTGCCAGCAGCTCCGGGACTAGCGGAGGGAGCTCCTACGAGCAGTACTTC. Full variable domain (rest looked up from reference TRBV5-5 and TRBJ2-7): DAGVTQSPTHLIKTRGQQVTLRCSPISGHKSVSWYQQVLGQGPQFIFQYYEKEERGRGNFPDRFSARQFPNYSSELNVNALLLGDSALYLCASSSGTSGGSSYEQYFGPGTRLTVT.

The rearrangement links TRBV14 to TRBJ2-1; TRBD2 agrees at 12 bases. Trimming cost V 3 bases and J 9 bases; bases outside gene matches: 9. Per the germline V gene, CDR1 is SGHDN and CDR2 is FVKESK. The CDR3 is 16 residues long. CDR3 residues: CASSHLLAGGLFEQFF. Written as DNA, the CDR3 is TGTGCCAGCAGCCACCTTCTAGCGGGAGGGCTTTTTGAGCAGTTCTTC.

This clonotype was recorded a few times. The chain couples TRBV7-2 to TRBJ2-4; D is possibly TRBD1 (6 bases). Between the trimmed V and J ends, which lost 0 bases and 0 bases, there was a span of 9 bases. Germline V CDR1 and CDR2: SGHTA, FQGNSA. This CDR3 has 16 amino acids. Here the CDR3 DNA reads TGTGCCAGCAGCTTAGCCAGGGGCAAAGCCAAAAACATTCAGTACTTC. Translating gives CASSLARGKAKNIQYF.

This clonotype was counted ten times or more. This chain joins TRBV7-9 and TRBJ2-5; no firm D call. The CDR3 extends over 15 amino acids. The germline CDR1 and CDR2 sequences are SEHNR and FQNEAQ (reference sequence). The germline V and J ends were trimmed by 5 bases and 4 bases, with 17 bases remaining between them. The CDR3 here is CASSPRTQPGETQYF. CDR3 DNA: TGTGCCAGCAGCCCCCGGACCCAGCCGGGAGAGACCCAGTACTTC. The full variable domain, rest sourced from reference TRBV7-9 and TRBJ2-5, is DTGVSQNPRHKITKRGQNVTFRCDPISEHNRLYWYRQTLGQGPEFLTYFQNEAQLEKSRLLSDRFSAERPKGSFSTLEIQRTEQGDSAMYLCASSPRTQPGETQYFGPGTRLLVL.

The V gene is TRBV20-1, the J gene TRBJ2-7, with a possible D match to TRBD2 (7 bases). The CDR3 extends over 14 amino acids. Per the germline V gene, CDR1 is DFQATT and CDR2 is SNEGSKA (reference sequence). Trimming pared 3 bases from V and 4 bases from J, leaving 16 bases between. The DNA for the CDR3 is TGCAGTGCTAGTTTGGGAGGGGGACCTTACGAGCAGTACTTC. It is translated as CSASLGGGPYEQYF.

This clonotype was found a few times. The gene calls are TRBV7-2 and TRBJ2-3; 9 nucleotides line up with TRBD2. V shed 2 bases and J 2 bases; nucleotides not matched to a gene: 5. Germline-derived CDR1 and CDR2 are SGHTA and FQGNSA. This CDR3 contains 16 residues. This chain's CDR3 is CASSLTLAGLTDTQYF. The CDR3 DNA reads TGTGCCAGCAGCTTAACACTAGCGGGTCTCACAGATACGCAGTATTTT.

This clonotype appeared a few times. The V and J genes are TRBV6-2 or TRBV6-3 and TRBJ2-7, with no clear D. The CDR3 extends over 13 amino acids. The germline CDR1 and CDR2 sequences are MNHEY and SVGEGT. Trimming removed 0 bases at V and 6 bases at J, with 9 bases between. CDR3 nucleotides: TGTGCCAGCAGTTACTCGAAGGGCGCCGAGCAGTACTTC. The encoded protein is CASSYSKGAEQYF.

This chain links TRBV7-9 with TRBJ2-5; 9 nucleotides agree with TRBD1. This CDR3 contains 15 residues. CDR1 and CDR2 from the germline V gene are SEHNR and FQNEAQ (reference sequence). V dropped 2 bases and J dropped 4; count of bases not matched to a gene: 5. In DNA, the CDR3 is TGTGCCAGCAGCTTATGGGACAGGGATGGAGAGACCCAGTACTTC. Translating gives CASSLWDRDGETQYF.

There are a few counts of this clonotype. The chain uses TRBV6-6 and TRBJ2-5, with TRBD2 matching over 7 bases. Germline CDR1 reads MNHNY; CDR2 reads SVGAGI (reference sequence). V shed 0 bases, J shed 9 bases, and the junction held 7 bases outside the gene matches. This CDR3 comprises 14 residues. CDR3 sequence reads: CASSYSTLAWSQYF. CDR3 coding DNA: TGTGCCAGCAGTTACTCGACACTAGCGTGGTCCCAGTACTTC.

As DNA, the CDR3 is TGCGCCAGCAGCTTGGGCCCCGGCGGCCGTAGCACAGATACGCAGTATTTT. Amino acids: CASSLGPGGRSTDTQYF. The chain uses TRBV5-1 and TRBJ2-3, with D unresolved. Germline-derived CDR1 and CDR2 are SGHRS and YFSETQ. V was pared by 0 bases and J by 0 bases, with 14 bases between. This CDR3 is 17 amino acids long. Full variable domain (remainder filled in from reference TRBV5-1 and TRBJ2-3): KAGVTQTPRYLIKTRGQQVTLSCSPISGHRSVSWYQQTPGQGLQFLFEYFSETQRNKGNFPGRFSGRQFSNSRSEMNVSTLELGDSALYLCASSLGPGGRSTDTQYFGPGTRLTVL.

This clonotype was seen repeatedly, ten times or more. CDR3 DNA: TGTGCCAGCAGCTTAGACCCCCGGAACATAACAGCCTTTAATGAAAAACTGTTTTTT. As protein: CASSLDPRNITAFNEKLFF. The rearrangement links TRBV7-4 to TRBJ1-4, with unresolved D. Per germline, CDR1 SGHVT and CDR2 SQSDAQ. The length of the CDR3 is 19 residues. The V end was cut by 1 base, the J end by 4 bases, with 22 bases between.

This rearrangement joins TRBV6-6 to TRBJ2-7, with 12 bases that match TRBD2. Trimming took 6 bases from V and 3 from J; bases not matched to a gene: 21. The germline CDR1 and CDR2 sequences are MNHNY and SVGAGI (reference sequence). The CDR3 is made up of 20 amino acids. The CDR3 nucleotides are TGTGCCAGCAGCGGAGGACCGCGACTAGCGGGAGCCCCTCAATACTACGAGCAGTACTTC. Translating gives CASSGGPRLAGAPQYYEQYF.

The chain employs TRBV10-3 and TRBJ2-3; D is unresolved. V was pared by 10 bases and J by 0 bases, with 11 bases between. Germline V gene sequence: CDR1 ENHRY, CDR2 SYGVKD. This CDR3 is 13 amino acids long. CDR3 protein: CATRVASTDTQYF. The CDR3 DNA reads TGTGCCACCCGGGTGGCTAGCACAGATACGCAGTATTTT.

The gene calls are TRBV20-1 and TRBJ2-7; either TRBD1 or TRBD2 may fit D (7 bases each). The CDR3 is 14 amino acids. The V gene's germline CDR1 is DFQATT and CDR2 SNEGSKA (reference sequence). V gave up 3 bases and J gave up 4 bases, with 16 bases separating them. Here the CDR3 reads CSASFGQGGYEQYF. The CDR3 nucleotides are TGCAGTGCTAGTTTTGGGCAGGGGGGGTACGAGCAGTACTTC.

This clonotype was seen at least ten times. The chain uses TRBV7-2 and TRBJ1-6; possibly TRBD1 for D (6 bases). Trimming took off 5 bases at V and 6 bases at J, with 14 bases between the two ends. Germline-derived CDR1 and CDR2 are SGHTA and FQGNSA. This CDR3 comprises 15 residues. CDR3 in DNA: TGTGCCAGCAGCCAACAGGGTGAGGGTAATTCACCCCTCCACTTT. This translates into CASSQQGEGNSPLHF. The whole variable domain, filled in from reference TRBV7-2 and TRBJ1-6, reads GAGVSQSPSNKVTEKGKDVELRCDPISGHTALYWYRQSLGQGLEFLIYFQGNSAPDKSGLPSDRFSAERTGGSVSTLTIQRTQQEDSAVYLCASSQQGEGNSPLHFGNGTRLTVT.

The chain carries TRBV10-3 and TRBJ1-1; the D is unclear. Per germline, CDR1 ENHRY and CDR2 SYGVKD. V was clipped by 2 bases and J by 5 bases, with 9 bases between them. This CDR3 is built from 13 residues. The DNA for the CDR3 is TGTGCCATCAGTGAGGGACTGGGTACTGAAGCTTTCTTT. It specifies CAISEGLGTEAFF.

This clonotype has only a few counts. The rearrangement uses TRBV5-5 and TRBJ2-1, with 8 bases fitting TRBD2. The CDR3 loop spans 18 amino acids. From germline, CDR1 is SGHKS and CDR2 YYEKEE (reference sequence). The V gene end was trimmed by 6 bases and the J gene end by 0 bases; junction bases not matched to a gene: 14. CDR3 sequence: CASKPGLGEIRSYNEQFF. Written as DNA, the CDR3 is TGTGCCAGCAAACCGGGACTAGGAGAAATACGCTCCTACAATGAGCAGTTCTTC.

Ten or more counts support this clonotype. The chain has TRBV7-6 and TRBJ2-7; 7 positions agree with TRBD1. V gave up 5 bases and J gave up 6 bases; unmatched junction bases: 13. CDR1 SGHVS and CDR2 FNYEAQ come from the germline V gene. This CDR3 region has 15 residues. The CDR3 region is CASSPRVTGVVEQYF. CDR3 nucleotides: TGTGCCAGCAGCCCCCGGGTAACAGGGGTGGTCGAGCAGTACTTC.